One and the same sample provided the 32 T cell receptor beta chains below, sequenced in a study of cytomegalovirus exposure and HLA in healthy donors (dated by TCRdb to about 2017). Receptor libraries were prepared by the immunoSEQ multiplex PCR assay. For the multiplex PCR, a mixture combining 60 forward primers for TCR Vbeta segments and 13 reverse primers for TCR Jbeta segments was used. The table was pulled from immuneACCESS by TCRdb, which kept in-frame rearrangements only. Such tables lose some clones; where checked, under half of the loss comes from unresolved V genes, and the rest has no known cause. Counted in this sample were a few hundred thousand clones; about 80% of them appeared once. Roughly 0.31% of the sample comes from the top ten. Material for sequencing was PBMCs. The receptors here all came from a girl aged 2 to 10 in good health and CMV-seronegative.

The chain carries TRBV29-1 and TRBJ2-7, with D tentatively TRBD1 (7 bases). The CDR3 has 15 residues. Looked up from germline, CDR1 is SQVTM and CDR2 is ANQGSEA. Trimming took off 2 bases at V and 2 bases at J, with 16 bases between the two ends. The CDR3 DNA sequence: TGCAGCGTTGAATCTGCGGGCAGGGGGGCCTACGAGCAGTACTTC. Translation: CSVESAGRGAYEQYF.

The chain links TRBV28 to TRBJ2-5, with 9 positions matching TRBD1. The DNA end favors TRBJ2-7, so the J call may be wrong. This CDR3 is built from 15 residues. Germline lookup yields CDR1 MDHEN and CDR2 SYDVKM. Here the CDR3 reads CASLTHRDRAYEQYF. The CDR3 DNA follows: TGTGCCAGCTTAACGCACCGGGACAGGGCTTACGAGCAGTACTTC.

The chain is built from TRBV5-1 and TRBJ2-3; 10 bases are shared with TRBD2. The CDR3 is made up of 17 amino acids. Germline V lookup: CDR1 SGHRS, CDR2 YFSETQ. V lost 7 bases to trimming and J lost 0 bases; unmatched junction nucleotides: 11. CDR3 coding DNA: TGCGCCAGCCGGGGGGCTAGCGGGAGTGTAAGCACAGATACGCAGTATTTT. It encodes CASRGASGSVSTDTQYF.

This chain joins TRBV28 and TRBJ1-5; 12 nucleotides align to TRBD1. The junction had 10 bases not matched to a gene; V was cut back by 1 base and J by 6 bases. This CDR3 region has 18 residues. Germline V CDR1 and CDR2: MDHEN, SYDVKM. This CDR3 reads CASSLSGQGARVSQPQHF. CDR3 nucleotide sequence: TGTGCCAGCAGTTTATCGGGACAGGGGGCGCGTGTCAGTCAGCCCCAGCATTTT.

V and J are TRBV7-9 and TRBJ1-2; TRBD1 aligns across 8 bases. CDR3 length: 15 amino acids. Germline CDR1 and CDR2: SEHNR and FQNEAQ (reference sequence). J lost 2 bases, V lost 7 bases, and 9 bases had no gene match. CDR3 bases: TGTGCCAGCACCCCCAGGGGGCCTCGCAACTATGGCTACACCTTC. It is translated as CASTPRGPRNYGYTF.

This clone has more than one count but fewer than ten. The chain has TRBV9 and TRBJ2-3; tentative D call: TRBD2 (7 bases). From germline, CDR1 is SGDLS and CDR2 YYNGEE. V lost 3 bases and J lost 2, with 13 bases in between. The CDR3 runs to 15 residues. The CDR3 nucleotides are TGTGCCAGCAGCGGCGCGGGGGACACCACAGATACGCAGTATTTT. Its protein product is CASSGAGDTTDTQYF.

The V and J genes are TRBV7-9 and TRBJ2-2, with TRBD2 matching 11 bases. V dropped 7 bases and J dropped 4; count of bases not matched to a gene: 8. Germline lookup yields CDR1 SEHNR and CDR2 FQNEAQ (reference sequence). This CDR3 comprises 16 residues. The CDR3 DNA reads TGTGCCAGCACGGCGTTAGCGGGAGGGCTCACCGGGGAGCTGTTTTTT. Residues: CASTALAGGLTGELFF.

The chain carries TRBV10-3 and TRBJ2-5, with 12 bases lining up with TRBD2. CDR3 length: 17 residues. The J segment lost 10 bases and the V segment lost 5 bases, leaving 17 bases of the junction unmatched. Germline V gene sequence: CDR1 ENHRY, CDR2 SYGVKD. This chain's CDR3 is CAISTSGRLFDTRGQYF. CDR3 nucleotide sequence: TGTGCCATCAGTACTAGCGGGAGGCTTTTCGATACTCGGGGCCAGTACTTC.

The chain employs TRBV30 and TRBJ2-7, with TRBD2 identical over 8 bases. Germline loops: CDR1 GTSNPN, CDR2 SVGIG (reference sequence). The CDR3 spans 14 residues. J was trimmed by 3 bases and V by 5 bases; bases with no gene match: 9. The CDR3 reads CAWSSGAGGYEQYF. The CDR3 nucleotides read TGTGCCTGGTCTTCCGGGGCGGGGGGCTACGAGCAGTACTTC.

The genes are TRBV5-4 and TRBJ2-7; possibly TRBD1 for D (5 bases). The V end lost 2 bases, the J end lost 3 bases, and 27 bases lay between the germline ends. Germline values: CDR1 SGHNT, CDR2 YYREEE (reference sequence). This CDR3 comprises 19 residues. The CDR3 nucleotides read TGTGCCAGCAGCTTTGGGGCAGGACAAGAGAGAGGCGACCACTACGAGCAGTACTTC. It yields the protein CASSFGAGQERGDHYEQYF.

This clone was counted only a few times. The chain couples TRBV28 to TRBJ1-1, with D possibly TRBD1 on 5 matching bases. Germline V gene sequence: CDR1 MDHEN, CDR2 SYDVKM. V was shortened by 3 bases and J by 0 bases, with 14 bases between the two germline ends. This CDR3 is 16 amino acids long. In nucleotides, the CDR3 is TGTGCCAGCAGTTTGGCAGGGATCGTCATGAACACTGAAGCTTTCTTT. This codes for CASSLAGIVMNTEAFF. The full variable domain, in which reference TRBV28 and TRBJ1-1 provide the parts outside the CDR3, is DVKVTQSSRYLVKRTGEKVFLECVQDMDHENMFWYRQDPGLGLRLIYFSYDVKMKEKGDIPEGYSVSREKKERFSLILESASTNQTSMYLCASSLAGIVMNTEAFFGQGTRLTVV.

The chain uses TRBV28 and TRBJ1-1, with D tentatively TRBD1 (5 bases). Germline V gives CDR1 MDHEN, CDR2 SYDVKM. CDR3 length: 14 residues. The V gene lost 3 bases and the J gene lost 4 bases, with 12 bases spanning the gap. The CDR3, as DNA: TGTGCCAGCAGTTTTAGGGGCGCGAGCACTGAAGCTTTCTTT. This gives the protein CASSFRGASTEAFF.

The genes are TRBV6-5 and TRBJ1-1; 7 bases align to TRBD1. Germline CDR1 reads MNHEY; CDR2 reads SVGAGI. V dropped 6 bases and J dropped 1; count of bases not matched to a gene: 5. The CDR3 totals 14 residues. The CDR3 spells CASSSAGGNTEAFF. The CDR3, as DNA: TGTGCCAGCAGCTCGGCAGGGGGGAACACTGAAGCTTTCTTT.

In nucleotides, the CDR3 is TGTGCCAGCAGTTTGGGAGGTCCTGGAAACACCATATATTTT. Translated: CASSLGGPGNTIYF. The chain recombines TRBV28 with TRBJ1-3; D is unclear. V lost 3 bases to trimming and J lost 2 bases, with 8 bases between them. The germline CDR1 and CDR2 sequences are MDHEN and SYDVKM. The CDR3 runs to 14 residues. The whole variable domain, filled in from reference TRBV28 and TRBJ1-3, reads DVKVTQSSRYLVKRTGEKVFLECVQDMDHENMFWYRQDPGLGLRLIYFSYDVKMKEKGDIPEGYSVSREKKERFSLILESASTNQTSMYLCASSLGGPGNTIYFGEGSWLTVV.

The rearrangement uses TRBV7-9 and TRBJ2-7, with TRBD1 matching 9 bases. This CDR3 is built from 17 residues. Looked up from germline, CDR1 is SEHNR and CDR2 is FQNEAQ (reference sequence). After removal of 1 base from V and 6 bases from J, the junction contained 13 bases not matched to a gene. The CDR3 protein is CASSLGVPGQGIGEQYF. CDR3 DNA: TGTGCCAGCAGCTTAGGAGTTCCGGGACAGGGAATTGGCGAGCAGTACTTC.

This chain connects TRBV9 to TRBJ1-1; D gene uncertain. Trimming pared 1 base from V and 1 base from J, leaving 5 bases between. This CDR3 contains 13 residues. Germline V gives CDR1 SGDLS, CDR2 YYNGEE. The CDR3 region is CASSVLENTEAFF. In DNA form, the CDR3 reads TGTGCCAGCAGCGTATTAGAGAACACTGAAGCTTTCTTT.

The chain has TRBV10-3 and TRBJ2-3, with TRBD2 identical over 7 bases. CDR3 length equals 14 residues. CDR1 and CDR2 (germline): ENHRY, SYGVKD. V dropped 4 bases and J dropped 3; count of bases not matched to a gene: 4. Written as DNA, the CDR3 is TGTGCCATCAGTGGGCGGGAGTCAACAGATACGCAGTATTTT. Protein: CAISGRESTDTQYF.

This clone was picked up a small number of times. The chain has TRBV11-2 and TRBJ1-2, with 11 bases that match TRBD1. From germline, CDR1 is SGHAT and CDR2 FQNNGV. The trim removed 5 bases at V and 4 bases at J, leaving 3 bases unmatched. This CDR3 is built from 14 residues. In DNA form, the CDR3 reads TGTGCCAGCAGCCCCGGGACAGGGGGCTATGGCTACACCTTC. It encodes CASSPGTGGYGYTF.

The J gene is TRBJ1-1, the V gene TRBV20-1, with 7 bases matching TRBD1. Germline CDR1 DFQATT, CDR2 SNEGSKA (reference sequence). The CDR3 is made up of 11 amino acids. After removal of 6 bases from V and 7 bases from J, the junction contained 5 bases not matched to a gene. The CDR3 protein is CSAPGQFEAFF. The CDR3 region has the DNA TGCAGTGCCCCGGGACAGTTTGAAGCTTTCTTT.

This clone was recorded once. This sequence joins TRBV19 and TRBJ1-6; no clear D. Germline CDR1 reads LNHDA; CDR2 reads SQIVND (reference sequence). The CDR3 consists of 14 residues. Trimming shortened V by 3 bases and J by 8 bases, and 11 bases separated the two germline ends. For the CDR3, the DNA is TGTGCCAGTAGTATCGGGGTGCTTCATTCACCCCTCCACTTT. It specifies CASSIGVLHSPLHF.

The CDR3 nucleotides read TGTGCCAGCAGCTCCCTTGGGACAGGGAAGTCGTTAGGGTATGGCTACACCTTC. Translation gives CASSSLGTGKSLGYGYTF. The rearrangement joins TRBV27 to TRBJ1-2, with 9 bases identical to TRBD1. Trimming at V came to 6 bases and at J to 5 bases, leaving 19 bases not matched to a gene. In germline, CDR1 is MNHEY, CDR2 SMNVEV (reference sequence). This CDR3 has 18 amino acids.

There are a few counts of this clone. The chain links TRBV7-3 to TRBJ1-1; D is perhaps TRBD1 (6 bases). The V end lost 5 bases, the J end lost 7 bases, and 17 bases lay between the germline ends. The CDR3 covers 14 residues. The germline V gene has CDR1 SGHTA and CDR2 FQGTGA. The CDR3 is CASSPSRDIDEAFF. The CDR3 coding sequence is TGTGCCAGCAGCCCCTCCCGGGACATAGATGAAGCTTTCTTT. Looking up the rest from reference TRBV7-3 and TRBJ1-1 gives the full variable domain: GAGVSQTPSNKVTEKGKYVELRCDPISGHTALYWYRQSLGQGPEFLIYFQGTGAADDSGLPNDRFFAVRPEGSVSTLKIQRTERGDSAVYLCASSPSRDIDEAFFGQGTRLTVV.

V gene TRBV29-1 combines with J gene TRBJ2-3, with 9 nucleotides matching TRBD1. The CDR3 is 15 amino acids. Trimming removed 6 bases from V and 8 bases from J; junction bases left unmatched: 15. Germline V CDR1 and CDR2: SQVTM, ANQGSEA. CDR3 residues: CSVGGRGTGKGTQYF. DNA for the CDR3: TGCAGCGTCGGTGGCCGGGGGACAGGGAAAGGTACGCAGTATTTT.

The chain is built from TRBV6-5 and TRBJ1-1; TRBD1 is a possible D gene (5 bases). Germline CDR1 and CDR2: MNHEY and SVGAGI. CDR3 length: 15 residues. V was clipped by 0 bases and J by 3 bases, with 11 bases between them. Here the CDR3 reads CASSYSRGGYTEAFF. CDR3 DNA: TGTGCCAGCAGTTACTCTCGGGGGGGGTACACTGAAGCTTTCTTT.

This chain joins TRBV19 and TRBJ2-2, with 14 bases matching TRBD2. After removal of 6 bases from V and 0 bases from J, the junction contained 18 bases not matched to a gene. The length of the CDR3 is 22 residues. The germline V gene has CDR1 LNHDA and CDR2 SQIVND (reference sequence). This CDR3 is CASSPAPGTSGSRPPNTGELFF. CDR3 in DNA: TGTGCCAGTAGCCCGGCCCCCGGGACTAGCGGGAGTCGCCCCCCGAACACCGGGGAGCTGTTTTTT.

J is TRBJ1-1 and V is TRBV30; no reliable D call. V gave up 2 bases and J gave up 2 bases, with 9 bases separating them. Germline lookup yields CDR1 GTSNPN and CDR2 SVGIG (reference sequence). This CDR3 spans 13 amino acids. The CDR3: CAWSLSGNTEAFF. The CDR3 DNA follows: TGTGCCTGGAGTTTATCGGGTAACACTGAAGCTTTCTTT. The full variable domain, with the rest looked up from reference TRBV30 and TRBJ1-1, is SQTIHQWPATLVQPVGSPLSLECTVEGTSNPNLYWYRQAAGRGLQLLFYSVGIGQISSEVPQNLSASRPQDRQFILSSKKLLLSDSGFYLCAWSLSGNTEAFFGQGTRLTVV.

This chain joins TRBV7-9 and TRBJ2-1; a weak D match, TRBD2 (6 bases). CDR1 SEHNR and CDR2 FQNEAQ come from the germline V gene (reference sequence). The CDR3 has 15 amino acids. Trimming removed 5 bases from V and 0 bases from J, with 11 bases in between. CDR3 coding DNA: TGTGCCAGCAGCCCCCGACTAGACTCCTACAATGAGCAGTTCTTC. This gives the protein CASSPRLDSYNEQFF.

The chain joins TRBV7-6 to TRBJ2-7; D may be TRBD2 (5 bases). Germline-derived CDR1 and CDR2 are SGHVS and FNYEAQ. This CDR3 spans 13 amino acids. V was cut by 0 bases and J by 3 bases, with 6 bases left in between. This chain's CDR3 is CASSLAGVYEQYF. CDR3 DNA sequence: TGTGCCAGCAGCTTAGCGGGAGTCTACGAGCAGTACTTC.

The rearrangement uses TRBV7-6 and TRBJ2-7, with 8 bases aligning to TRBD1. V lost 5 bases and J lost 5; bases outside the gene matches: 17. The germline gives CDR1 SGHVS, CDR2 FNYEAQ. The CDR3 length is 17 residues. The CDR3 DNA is TGTGCCAGCAGCGCAGGGCTTACCGGACAGGGTTGGCACGAGCAGTACTTC. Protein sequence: CASSAGLTGQGWHEQYF.

The CDR3 DNA is TGTGCCAGCATTCCGAGGGGGGGGCTCTCCTACGAGCAGTACTTC. This sequence encodes CASIPRGGLSYEQYF. V usage is TRBV6-5 and J usage is TRBJ2-7, with a possible D match to TRBD2 (7 bases). This CDR3 is 15 amino acids long. Trimming cost V 7 bases and J 0 bases, with 16 bases left between them. Germline CDR1 and CDR2: MNHEY and SVGAGI.

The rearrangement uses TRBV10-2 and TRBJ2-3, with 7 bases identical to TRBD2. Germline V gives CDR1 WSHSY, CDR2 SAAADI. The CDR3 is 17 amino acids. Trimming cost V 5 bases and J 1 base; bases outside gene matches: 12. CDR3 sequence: CASSHLFGGRGTDTQYF. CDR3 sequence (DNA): TGCGCCAGCAGTCATCTGTTTGGCGGGAGAGGCACAGATACGCAGTATTTT.

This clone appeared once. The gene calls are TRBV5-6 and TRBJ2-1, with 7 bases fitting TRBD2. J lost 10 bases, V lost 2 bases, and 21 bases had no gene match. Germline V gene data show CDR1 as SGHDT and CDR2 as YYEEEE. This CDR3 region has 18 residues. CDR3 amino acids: CASSLFSVQWQREKEQFF. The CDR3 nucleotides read TGTGCCAGCAGCTTATTCTCAGTACAGTGGCAGCGGGAAAAGGAGCAGTTCTTC.